This is a list of T cell receptor beta chains from one sample in a study of T cells in Graves' hyperthyroidism and ophthalmopathy. One entry per CDR3 protein, called by TCRdb with MiXCR from the multiplex PCR reads. The sample has approximately 610,000 distinct CDR3 sequences, approximately 16% seen once. The sequenced sample was blood. The receptors here all came from a woman aged 18 to 35 with Graves' hyperthyroidism. The CDR3 runs from the conserved cysteine through the conserved F or W. The D gene is left open where the match is weak. For some rows the clone size is stated as once, few or many, or as a class when expanded; others skip it.

few 16 TRBJ1-6 TRBD1 TRBV27 CASSFRPRGERTPLHF TGTGCCAGCAGTTTTCGGCCCAGGGGGGAAAGGACACCCCTCCACTTT
many 17 TRBJ1-6 . TRBV6-2/TRBV6-3 CASSYSSGGNENSPLHF TGTGCCAGCAGTTACTCATCCGGAGGGAATGAGAATTCACCCCTCCACTTT
many 13 TRBJ2-5 TRBD2 TRBV11-2 CASRASGQETQYF TGTGCCAGCAGGGCTAGCGGTCAAGAGACCCAGTACTTC
many 17 TRBJ1-2 TRBD1 TRBV6-6 CASSYLGTGRANYGYTF TGTGCCAGCAGTTACCTCGGGACAGGGCGAGCTAACTATGGCTACACCTTC
many 11 TRBJ2-7 TRBD1 TRBV5-1 CASSLRTGDYF TGCGCCAGCAGCCTCCGGACAGGTGATTACTTC
. 16 TRBJ2-7 TRBD2 TRBV7-9 CASSLKGTSGSYEQYF TGTGCCAGCAGCTTAAAGGGGACTAGCGGGAGTTACGAGCAGTACTTC
. 15 TRBJ2-1 TRBD2 TRBV19 CASSIVGRESVEQFF TGTGCCAGTAGTATTGTTGGGCGGGAGAGCGTTGAGCAGTTCTTC
few 17 TRBJ1-3 . TRBV28 CASSFDWKGISGNTIYF TGTGCCAGCAGTTTCGACTGGAAGGGGATCTCTGGAAACACCATATATTTT
few 14 TRBJ2-7 TRBD2 TRBV19 CASSMSLAGGEQYF TGTGCCAGTAGTATGTCACTAGCGGGAGGTGAACAGTACTTC
many 15 TRBJ2-1 . TRBV28 CASSTTRNLNNEQFF TGTGCCAGCAGCACTACTAGGAACCTTAACAATGAGCAGTTCTTC
. 15 TRBJ1-6 . TRBV28 CASSFGFVARAYSHF TGTGCCAGCAGTTTCGGATTTGTCGCCAGGGCTTATTCTCACTTT